Presented here are 13 T cell receptor beta chains from one specimen sequenced in a study of blood T cell repertoires in COVID-19. Assay: immunoSEQ multiplex PCR; the TCRdb copy retains only in-frame clones and omits some. The sample includes about 64,000 clones, approximately 90% of them seen just once. Sequenced: peripheral blood. These receptors originate from a woman of 80 years or more with active COVID-19.

This chain connects TRBV19 to TRBJ2-1; 7 bases line up with TRBD2. The germline CDR1 and CDR2 sequences are LNHDA and SQIVND (reference sequence). The ends lost 7 bases at V and 0 bases at J; junction bases unmatched: 9. The CDR3 extends over 16 amino acids. CDR3 sequence: CASTPSGGSSYNEQFF. The CDR3 DNA reads TGTGCCAGTACCCCCTCCGGCGGGAGCTCCTACAATGAGCAGTTCTTC.

J is TRBJ2-1 and V is TRBV10-2; 10 bases align to TRBD2. CDR3 size: 14 residues. From germline, CDR1 is WSHSY and CDR2 SAAADI. Trimming removed 2 bases from V and 5 bases from J; junction bases left unmatched: 0. This chain's CDR3 is CASSELAGDNEQFF. The CDR3, as DNA: TGCGCCAGCAGTGAGCTAGCGGGGGACAATGAGCAGTTCTTC.

To note about this clone: One end of the junction is discordant with germline, which a read error may explain. V and J are TRBV3-1 (or the pseudogene TRBV3-2) and TRBJ1-5, with a tentative D call TRBD1 (6 bases). The CDR3 is 15 amino acids. Looked up from germline, CDR1 is LGHDT and CDR2 is YNNKEL (reference sequence). In nucleotides, the CDR3 is TGTGCCAGCAGTCAAGGAGAGGGGGTTTATCAGCCCCAGCATTTT. Translating gives CASSQGEGVYQPQHF.

The chain is built from TRBV6-5 and TRBJ2-7; 7 nucleotides align to TRBD1. With 5 bases clipped from V and 6 bases from J, the junction kept 1 base outside the gene matches. Germline loops: CDR1 MNHEY, CDR2 SVGAGI. The CDR3 sequence is 11 residues long. Here the CDR3 DNA reads TGTGCCAGCAGTACAGGGGTCGAGCAGTACGTC. This encodes CASSTGVEQYV.

The gene calls are TRBV29-1 and TRBJ2-7; 8 nucleotides agree with TRBD1. Trimming at V came to 7 bases and at J to 3 bases, leaving 14 bases not matched to a gene. The CDR3 has 15 amino acids. The germline gives CDR1 SQVTM, CDR2 ANQGSEA. The CDR3 loop is CSAGVGHRGYYEQYF. The CDR3 DNA follows: TGCAGCGCTGGGGTTGGCCACAGGGGGTACTACGAGCAGTACTTC.

The V and J genes are TRBV10-3 and TRBJ2-7; 11 bases line up with TRBD2. CDR1 is ENHRY, CDR2 SYGVKD, per germline. The CDR3 consists of 17 residues. V gave up 0 bases and J gave up 6 bases; unmatched junction bases: 10. CDR3 coding DNA: TGTGCCATCAGTGAGTCGCTTGGGGGTAGCGGGAGGGCCGAGCAGTACTTC. It is translated as CAISESLGGSGRAEQYF.

The chain couples TRBV28 to TRBJ2-6; no reliable D call. This CDR3 region has 14 residues. V was cut by 4 bases and J by 1 base, with 5 bases left in between. The germline V gene has CDR1 MDHEN and CDR2 SYDVKM. CDR3 residues: CASSSTSGANVLTF. Written as DNA, the CDR3 is TGTGCCAGCAGTTCCACTTCTGGGGCCAACGTCCTGACTTTC.

In its sample, this clone was seen once. The chain is built from TRBV3-1 (or the pseudogene TRBV3-2) and TRBJ2-7, with 11 positions matching TRBD2. The length of the CDR3 is 19 residues. J was trimmed by 2 bases and V by 2 bases; bases with no gene match: 14. Germline-derived CDR1 and CDR2 are LGHDT and YNNKEL (reference sequence). In DNA form, the CDR3 reads TGTGCCAGCAGCCAAACTAGCGGGGGCCGACACCGGTATCCCTACGAGCAGTACGTC. Translated, it gives CASSQTSGGRHRYPYEQYV.

This clone showed up just a few times. This chain links TRBV4-1 with TRBJ2-7; the match to TRBD1 covers 7 bases. The V segment lost 4 bases and the J segment 3 bases; nucleotides outside the gene matches: 9. The CDR3 contains 15 residues. Germline lookup yields CDR1 MGHRA and CDR2 YSYEKL. CDR3 bases: TGCGCCAGCAGCCCCCGTGACAGGGCCGGCTACGAGCAGTACGTC. It yields the protein CASSPRDRAGYEQYV.

This rearrangement joins TRBV2 to TRBJ2-7; the match to TRBD1 covers 9 bases. The germline gives CDR1 SNHLY, CDR2 FYNNEI. V shed 11 bases, J shed 4 bases, and the junction held 9 bases outside the gene matches. The CDR3 runs to 13 residues. The CDR3, as DNA: TGTGCCGGCGGACAGGGGAAGGCTTACGAGCAGTACGTC. This gives the protein CAGGQGKAYEQYV.

The chain joins TRBV28 to TRBJ2-3; the match to TRBD1 covers 10 bases. The length of the CDR3 is 14 residues. Trimming took 10 bases from V and 5 from J; bases not matched to a gene: 9. Germline CDR1 and CDR2: MDHEN and SYDVKM. CDR3 loop: CATRRDRGVDTQYF. The CDR3 bases are TGTGCCACCAGACGGGACAGGGGTGTAGATACGCAGTATTTT.

DNA of the CDR3: TGTGCCAGCAGCCCGGGACTTAACACAGATACGCAGTATTTT. Protein sequence: CASSPGLNTDTQYF. The rearrangement uses TRBV5-4 and TRBJ2-3; tentative D call: TRBD2 (6 bases). Germline CDR1 is SGHNT and CDR2 is YYREEE (reference sequence). V shed 4 bases and J shed 2 bases, with 11 bases lying between them. The CDR3 covers 14 residues.

The V gene is TRBV2, the J gene TRBJ1-1; D unresolved. The CDR3 length is 14 residues. The V gene lost 7 bases and the J gene lost 5 bases, with 17 bases spanning the gap. CDR1 and CDR2 (germline): SNHLY, FYNNEI. CDR3 in amino acids: CASILLSERTEAFF. CDR3 nucleotide sequence: TGTGCCAGCATCCTCTTGTCGGAGCGTACTGAAGCTTTCTTT.